The rows below give T cell receptor beta chains drawn from one sample of a study of blood T cell repertoires in COVID-19. Data came from immunoSEQ multiplex PCR; TCRdb stores just in-frame clones and leaves some out. The sample holds around 140,000 clones, around 80% seen once. Sequenced sample: PBMCs or T cells enriched from blood (not recorded which). Receptors originate from a woman between 50 and 59 years old who had recovered from COVID-19. Both conserved end residues are part of each CDR3. Fields, in order: CDR3 DNA, CDR3 protein, clone size, V gene, J gene, D gene. The D gene is left open where the match is weak. Where a row states a size, it is once, few, many or the class of an expanded clone; other rows omit it.

DNA: TGTGCCAGCAGCTTTCTGGAGGTCAGGGCGGGGGAGACCCAGTACTTC
CDR3: CASSFLEVRAGETQYF
size: NA
V: TRBV7-2
J: TRBJ2-5
D: NA

DNA: TGTGCCAGCAGCCTGGACAGGGGAGGAAACACCATATATTTT
CDR3: CASSLDRGGNTIYF
size: NA
V: TRBV6-6
J: TRBJ1-3
D: TRBD1

DNA: TGTGCCAGCAGCTTAGTTTTTATGGGGGGAACTGTTTCGGGGCAGTTCTTC
CDR3: CASSLVFMGGTVSGQFF
size: NA
V: TRBV7-2
J: TRBJ2-1
D: NA

DNA: TGTGCCAGCAGTGATCGGCGGGCGGGCTCCTACAATGAGCAGTTCTTC
CDR3: CASSDRRAGSYNEQFF
size: NA
V: TRBV6-1
J: TRBJ2-1
D: NA

DNA: TGTGCCAGCAGTTTATTTAGGACAGGGGGTTTGAACACTGAAGCTTTCTTT
CDR3: CASSLFRTGGLNTEAFF
size: NA
V: TRBV28
J: TRBJ1-1
D: TRBD1

DNA: TGTGCCAGCAGCGACCCCGTCCAGGGGGCAAACATTCAGTACTTC
CDR3: CASSDPVQGANIQYF
size: NA
V: TRBV28
J: TRBJ2-4
D: TRBD1

DNA: TGTGCCAGCAGTTTATCCTGGAAGGAGGGGCTACTTCATCAGCCCCAGCATTTT
CDR3: CASSLSWKEGLLHQPQHF
size: NA
V: TRBV27
J: TRBJ1-5
D: NA

DNA: TGTGCCAGCAGTCAATGGGACAAAGTCACTGAAGCTTTCTTT
CDR3: CASSQWDKVTEAFF
size: NA
V: TRBV27
J: TRBJ1-1
D: NA

DNA: TGTGCCAGCAGCGGAAGACAGGGGTTGGTCAGTGAGCAGTTCTTC
CDR3: CASSGRQGLVSEQFF
size: NA
V: TRBV9
J: TRBJ2-1
D: TRBD1

DNA: TGTGCCAGCAGCCCGCCACTCCTCCGGGGCACTGAAGCTTTCTTT
CDR3: CASSPPLLRGTEAFF
size: NA
V: TRBV7-2
J: TRBJ1-1
D: NA

DNA: TGTGCCAGCAGTTTATCTCGGGGGAACGAAAAACTGTTTTTT
CDR3: CASSLSRGNEKLFF
size: NA
V: TRBV27
J: TRBJ1-4
D: NA

DNA: TGTGCCAGCAGCGGTTCGAGTACCCAGTACTTC
CDR3: CASSGSSTQYF
size: NA
V: TRBV5-4
J: TRBJ2-5
D: NA

DNA: TGTGCCAGCAGCGCGGACACGAACACTGAAGCTTTCTTT
CDR3: CASSADTNTEAFF
size: NA
V: TRBV7-8
J: TRBJ1-1
D: NA

DNA: TGCGCCAGCAGAGAACTAGTCACAGATACGCAGTATTTT
CDR3: CASRELVTDTQYF
size: NA
V: TRBV5-1
J: TRBJ2-3
D: NA

DNA: TGTGCCAGCAGCGCCGATGACAGGGACCAGGTCGGGGGTAATGAAAAACTGTTTTTT
CDR3: CASSADDRDQVGGNEKLFF
size: NA
V: TRBV9
J: TRBJ1-4
D: TRBD1

DNA: TGTGCCAGCTCCCCGGGACAGGGGACTAACTATGGCTACACCTTC
CDR3: CASSPGQGTNYGYTF
size: few
V: TRBV18
J: TRBJ1-2
D: TRBD1

DNA: TGCGCCAGCAGCTACAGGGGCGATGGCTACACCTTC
CDR3: CASSYRGDGYTF
size: NA
V: TRBV5-1
J: TRBJ1-2
D: TRBD1

DNA: TGCGCCAGCAGTGAGGACAACAATCAGCCCCAGCATTTT
CDR3: CASSEDNNQPQHF
size: NA
V: TRBV10-1
J: TRBJ1-5
D: NA

DNA: TGTGCCAGCAGCCAAGGTGTCCCACGGAATTCACCCCTCCACTTT
CDR3: CASSQGVPRNSPLHF
size: few
V: TRBV3-1/TRBV3-2
J: TRBJ1-6
D: NA

DNA: TGTGCCAGCAGAGTAGATTGGAGTGGAAATGAAAAACTGTTTTTT
CDR3: CASRVDWSGNEKLFF
size: NA
V: TRBV2
J: TRBJ1-4
D: NA

DNA: TGTGCCAGCTCACCAGAGATAGGGGGCTCTGGAAACACCATATATTTT
CDR3: CASSPEIGGSGNTIYF
size: NA
V: TRBV18
J: TRBJ1-3
D: NA

DNA: TGTGCCATCAGAGGGACAGCCATCGATCGTAATACGCAGTATTTT
CDR3: CAIRGTAIDRNTQYF
size: NA
V: TRBV10-3
J: TRBJ2-3
D: TRBD1

DNA: TGTGCCAGCAGCTTGGGGACAGGGCTTACCGAAGCTTTCTTT
CDR3: CASSLGTGLTEAFF
size: NA
V: TRBV7-3
J: TRBJ1-1
D: TRBD1

DNA: TGTGCCAGCAGCGTAGCGACAGGGGAAAATGAAAAACTGTTTTTT
CDR3: CASSVATGENEKLFF
size: NA
V: TRBV9
J: TRBJ1-4
D: TRBD1

DNA: TGTGCCACCAGCCGTGGTACCGGTGGAAACACCATATATTTT
CDR3: CATSRGTGGNTIYF
size: NA
V: TRBV15
J: TRBJ1-3
D: NA

DNA: TGTGCCAGCAGTTTATTTAATGTGTATAGGCAGGGTCAAGCTAACTATGGCTACACCTTC
CDR3: CASSLFNVYRQGQANYGYTF
size: NA
V: TRBV28
J: TRBJ1-2
D: NA

DNA: TGTGCCAGCAGCTTAGAAGCGTCTAACTATGGCTACACCTTC
CDR3: CASSLEASNYGYTF
size: NA
V: TRBV7-9
J: TRBJ1-2
D: NA

DNA: TGTGCCAGCAGCTTAGCCATAGGGACAGCGCAAGAGACCCAGTACTTC
CDR3: CASSLAIGTAQETQYF
size: NA
V: TRBV7-9
J: TRBJ2-5
D: TRBD1

DNA: TGCGCCAGCAGCAGCGGGACAGGGGGCCCCAATCAGCCCCAGCATTTT
CDR3: CASSSGTGGPNQPQHF
size: once
V: TRBV5-1
J: TRBJ1-5
D: TRBD1

DNA: TGTGCCAGCAGGATACAGGGAGCTAACTATGGCTACACCTTC
CDR3: CASRIQGANYGYTF
size: NA
V: TRBV2
J: TRBJ1-2
D: NA

DNA: TGTGCCAGCTCACCAGGAACAGGGGTAGACACTGAAGCTTTCTTT
CDR3: CASSPGTGVDTEAFF
size: NA
V: TRBV18
J: TRBJ1-1
D: TRBD1

DNA: TGTGCCAGCAACCACCGCCACAGGGCTAATGAGCAGTTCTTC
CDR3: CASNHRHRANEQFF
size: NA
V: TRBV5-4
J: TRBJ2-1
D: NA

DNA: TGCAGCGTCTTGGGACAGGGGGATGGAAACACCATATATTTT
CDR3: CSVLGQGDGNTIYF
size: NA
V: TRBV29-1
J: TRBJ1-3
D: TRBD1

DNA: TGTGCCAGCAGCTTAGTCACAGGGGCAAACACTGAAGCTTTCTTT
CDR3: CASSLVTGANTEAFF
size: NA
V: TRBV11-2
J: TRBJ1-1
D: TRBD1

DNA: TGTGCCAGCAGCCCGACAGGGGGACCCTACGAGCAGTACTTC
CDR3: CASSPTGGPYEQYF
size: once
V: TRBV7-8
J: TRBJ2-7
D: TRBD1

DNA: TGTGCCGGGGGACAGGCCGATAGCGCAGATACGCAGTATTTT
CDR3: CAGGQADSADTQYF
size: NA
V: TRBV5-8
J: TRBJ2-3
D: TRBD1

DNA: TGCGCCAGCAGCTTGGCCGGGAGCTCCTACAATGAGCAGTTCTTC
CDR3: CASSLAGSSYNEQFF
size: few
V: TRBV5-1
J: TRBJ2-1
D: NA